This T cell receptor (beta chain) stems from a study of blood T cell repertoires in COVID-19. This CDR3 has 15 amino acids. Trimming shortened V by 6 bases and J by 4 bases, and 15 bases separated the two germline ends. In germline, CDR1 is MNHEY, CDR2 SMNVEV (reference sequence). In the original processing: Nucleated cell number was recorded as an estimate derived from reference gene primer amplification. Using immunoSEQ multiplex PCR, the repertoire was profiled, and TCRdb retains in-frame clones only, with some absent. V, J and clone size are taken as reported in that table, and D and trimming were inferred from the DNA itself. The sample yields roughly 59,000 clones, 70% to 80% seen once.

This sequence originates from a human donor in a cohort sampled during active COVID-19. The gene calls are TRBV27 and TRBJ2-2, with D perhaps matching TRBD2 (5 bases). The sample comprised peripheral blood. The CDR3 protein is CASRPTSRLTGELFF. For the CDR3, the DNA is TGTGCCAGCAGACCAACTAGTAGGCTCACCGGGGAGCTGTTTTTT.